Shown below are 20 T cell receptor beta chains from a single sample sequenced in a study of vaccination and CD4 T cells after COVID-19. These receptors lack a known antigen. Sequencing of DNA taken from cultured CD4+ T cells relied on the Oncomine TCR Beta short-read assay. MiXCR, run by TCRdb on the PCR reads, gives a single entry per CDR3 protein. The sample yields 6,000 to 7,500 distinct CDR3 sequences, approximately 50% seen once. Documented treatment: approximately 9-day PBMC culture with coronavirus spike peptide pools or control peptides (ViraFEST assay). Collection of the unexposed donor's CD4+ T cells took place before the COVID-19 pandemic (2011-2018). Source material: CD4+ T cells from blood, cultured in vitro. The source is a human donor in good health.

This clonotype came up a few times. The genes are TRBV19 and TRBJ2-5; 7 bases line up with TRBD2. Looked up from germline, CDR1 is LNHDA and CDR2 is SQIVND (reference sequence). This CDR3 has 17 amino acids. The J segment lost 5 bases and the V segment lost 5 bases, leaving 17 bases of the junction unmatched. In DNA form, the CDR3 reads TGTGCCAGTAGTCTCAGCGGGGATCCACTGGGGGTCGAGACCCAGTACTTC. Its protein product is CASSLSGDPLGVETQYF.

The chain links TRBV14 to TRBJ1-2; TRBD1 is a possible D gene (6 bases). CDR1 and CDR2 from the germline V gene are SGHDN and FVKESK. The V end was cut by 4 bases, the J end by 8 bases, with 14 bases between. This CDR3 is built from 13 residues. Written as DNA, the CDR3 is TGTGCCAGCAGCCTCCTAACAGGGTACGGCTACACCTTC. It yields the protein CASSLLTGYGYTF.

The chain combines TRBV20-1 with TRBJ1-2; TRBD1 might be the D (5 bases). There are 12 residues in the CDR3. V lost 6 bases to trimming and J lost 5 bases, with 13 bases between them. Looked up from germline, CDR1 is DFQATT and CDR2 is SNEGSKA (reference sequence). The CDR3 DNA follows: TGCAGTGCCCCCCGAGGGGCATATGGCTACACCTTC. It yields the protein CSAPRGAYGYTF.

The CDR3 region is CASSFGTPGQGSEYF. The CDR3 DNA reads TGTGCCAGCAGCTTTGGGACCCCGGGACAGGGGAGCGAATACTTC. The chain has TRBV7-2 and TRBJ2-7; 10 bases are a match to TRBD1. CDR3 size: 15 residues. The V and J ends lost 3 bases and 13 bases, in that order; junction bases with no gene match: 15. Germline V gene sequence: CDR1 SGHTA, CDR2 FQGNSA.

The J gene is TRBJ2-2, the V gene TRBV5-1; 8 bases agree with TRBD2. The germline V gene has CDR1 SGHRS and CDR2 YFSETQ. The CDR3 loop spans 15 amino acids. With V trimmed by 7 bases and J by 0 bases, 5 bases remained unmatched. Here the CDR3 reads CASRWGLANTGELFF. The CDR3 DNA follows: TGCGCCAGCCGATGGGGACTAGCGAACACCGGGGAGCTGTTTTTT.

This clonotype turned up a few times. The chain couples TRBV28 to TRBJ1-5; D not resolved. The CDR3 has 12 residues. V was clipped by 5 bases and J by 9 bases, with 11 bases between them. Per the germline V gene, CDR1 is MDHEN and CDR2 is SYDVKM. CDR3 loop: CASSPPRGPQHF. The CDR3 DNA is TGTGCCAGCAGTCCCCCTCGGGGGCCCCAGCATTTT.

This clonotype has more than one count but fewer than ten. This chain links TRBV2 with TRBJ1-5; the D is unclear. The CDR3 loop spans 11 amino acids. Germline values: CDR1 SNHLY, CDR2 FYNNEI. Trimming left V 6 bases short and J 5 bases short, with 5 bases between. As DNA, the CDR3 is TGTGCCAGCAGCGGGGATCAGCCCCAGCATTTT. Translation gives CASSGDQPQHF.

As DNA, the CDR3 is TGTGCCAGCAGCCTCCTTCGGGCGGCCCAGTACTTC. Encoded protein: CASSLLRAAQYF. This chain uses TRBV7-2 with TRBJ2-5; no clear D. The CDR3 spans 12 residues. The germline V gene has CDR1 SGHTA and CDR2 FQGNSA. Trimming removed 5 bases at V and 9 bases at J, with 13 bases between.

This chain joins TRBV21-1 and TRBJ2-1; the D segment call TRBD1 is taken from the table without a DNA check. TRBV21-1 is listed as a pseudogene. The CDR3 contains 15 residues. DNA of the CDR3: TGTGCCAGCACCTGTCTGGCGGGAAGGTCAAATGAGCAGTTCTTC. It encodes CASTCLAGRSNEQFF.

The CDR3 protein is CSARSGRGGLNTEAFF. The CDR3 region has the DNA TGCAGTGCTAGATCGGGGAGGGGGGGATTGAACACTGAAGCTTTCTTT. The chain couples TRBV20-1 to TRBJ1-1; a weak D match, TRBD1 (6 bases). V was clipped by 2 bases and J by 0 bases, with 16 bases between them. There are 16 residues in the CDR3. Germline CDR1 and CDR2: DFQATT and SNEGSKA (reference sequence).

The V call is TRBV11-2, the J call TRBJ2-1, with 11 positions matching TRBD2. Germline V gives CDR1 SGHAT, CDR2 FQNNGV. The CDR3 spans 16 residues. J gave up 4 bases and V 3 bases, and 5 bases lay outside the gene matches. The CDR3 DNA sequence: TGTGCCAGCAGCTTCCTGACTAGCGGGGCTTACAATGAGCAGTTCTTC. Its translation: CASSFLTSGAYNEQFF.

This clonotype was seen more than once but under ten times. The rearrangement joins TRBV6-1 to TRBJ1-1; D is ambiguous. The CDR3 loop spans 10 amino acids. The germline CDR1 and CDR2 sequences are MNHNS and SASEGT. V was shortened by 4 bases and J by 10 bases, with 7 bases between the two germline ends. In DNA form, the CDR3 reads TGTGCCAGCAGTGCCCCCAGAGCTTTCTTT. Translating gives CASSAPRAFF.

The V gene is TRBV15, the J gene TRBJ1-1; 8 bases align to TRBD1. Per the germline V gene, CDR1 is LNHNV and CDR2 is YYDKDF (reference sequence). The CDR3 consists of 17 residues. The J segment lost 4 bases and the V segment lost 0 bases, leaving 10 bases of the junction unmatched. The CDR3 loop is CATSRERAGGRFTEAFF. In DNA, the CDR3 is TGTGCCACCAGCAGAGAAAGGGCAGGGGGCCGTTTCACTGAAGCTTTCTTT.

The V and J genes are TRBV30 and TRBJ2-3, with 7 bases matching TRBD1. Trimming took 5 bases from V and 0 from J; bases not matched to a gene: 5. This CDR3 is built from 14 residues. The germline V gene has CDR1 GTSNPN and CDR2 SVGIG (reference sequence). The CDR3 here is CAWGTVPSTDTQYF. The CDR3 DNA is TGTGCCTGGGGGACAGTACCTAGCACAGATACGCAGTATTTT.

V and J are TRBV6-1 and TRBJ1-6, with TRBD1 identical over 7 bases. The CDR3 spans 16 residues. CDR1 and CDR2 from the germline V gene are MNHNS and SASEGT. J lost 3 bases, V lost 10 bases, and 12 bases had no gene match. The CDR3 coding sequence is TGTGCCATACGACTGACAGGGCCTCTCTATAATTCACCCCTCCACTTT. Translation: CAIRLTGPLYNSPLHF.

V gene TRBV2 combines with J gene TRBJ1-2, with TRBD1 as a possible D gene (5 bases). V lost 4 bases and J 8 bases, leaving 8 bases between the germline ends. The CDR3 has 11 amino acids. Germline V gene sequence: CDR1 SNHLY, CDR2 FYNNEI. For the CDR3, the DNA is TGTGCCAGCAGTGGGGGGAGCGGCTACACCTTC. Its translation: CASSGGSGYTF.

Only a few counts were recorded for this clonotype. This chain uses TRBV6-1 with TRBJ2-7; D perhaps matches TRBD1 (6 bases). V lost 11 bases to trimming and J lost 2 bases, with 13 bases between them. CDR3 length equals 12 residues. Per the germline V gene, CDR1 is MNHNS and CDR2 is SASEGT. CDR3 coding DNA: TGTGCCTCCCGGGACATGACCTACGAGCAGTACTTC. This gives the protein CASRDMTYEQYF.

This clonotype has a single count. V usage is TRBV19 and J usage is TRBJ2-5, with TRBD2 matching over 10 bases. This CDR3 region has 14 residues. The junction had 7 bases not matched to a gene; V was cut back by 7 bases and J by 5 bases. The germline V gene encodes CDR1 LNHDA and CDR2 SQIVND (reference sequence). CDR3 in DNA: TGTGCCAGTACTCGGGGACTAGCGATGGAGACCCAGTACTTC. This sequence encodes CASTRGLAMETQYF.

The genes are TRBV6-5 and TRBJ2-7; TRBD1 matches 8 bases. The CDR3 loop spans 14 amino acids. Germline CDR1 reads MNHEY; CDR2 reads SVGAGI. Trimming removed 0 bases from V and 4 bases from J; junction bases left unmatched: 2. CDR3 in amino acids: CASSYSGTGYEQYF. CDR3 in DNA: TGTGCCAGCAGTTACTCGGGGACAGGATACGAGCAGTACTTC.

This clonotype was counted a few times. The V call is TRBV19, the J call TRBJ2-7; the D gene could be TRBD1 or TRBD2 (5 bases each). The CDR3 extends over 14 amino acids. The germline V gene encodes CDR1 LNHDA and CDR2 SQIVND (reference sequence). V was cut by 5 bases and J by 1 base, with 12 bases left in between. The CDR3 nucleotides are TGTGCCAGTAGTGGGAGCAGGGCTTCCTACGAGCAGTACTTC. This sequence encodes CASSGSRASYEQYF.